The rows below give T cell receptor beta chains drawn from one sample of a study of T cell responses to AZD1222 COVID-19 vaccine. Clones were sequenced by immunoSEQ multiplex PCR, and TCRdb holds only the in-frame ones, with some missing. The sample lists about 180,000 clones, 85% to 90% seen once, with 1.5% to 2% in the top ten. The sequencing used peripheral blood, collected on day 0 of AZD1222 vaccination. Receptors were obtained from an adult in good health. CDR3s include the opening cysteine and the closing phenylalanine or tryptophan. Each record gives: CDR3 DNA, CDR3 protein, V gene, clone size, J gene, D gene. A D gene is named only where the DNA matches it firmly. Expanded clones get a size class; other rows say once, few or many, or leave the size out.

TGTGCCAGCAGTTCGACAGGGCTGGTAACTAATGAAAAACTGTTTTTT | CASSSTGLVTNEKLFF | TRBV27 | . | TRBJ1-4 | TRBD1
TGTGCCAGCAGTTCCTATCTTAATGAAAAACTGTTTTTT | CASSSYLNEKLFF | TRBV27 | . | TRBJ1-4 | .
TGTGCCAGCAGCCCACAGGGGGGGCGCGGGGGCTACACCTTC | CASSPQGGRGGYTF | TRBV27 | . | TRBJ1-2 | TRBD1
TGTGCCAGCAGTTCAGGCACTGGGGCCAACGTCCTGACTTTC | CASSSGTGANVLTF | TRBV28 | . | TRBJ2-6 | .
TGTGCCAGCAGCTTGATGGGTGGGACCGGGGAGCTGTTTTTT | CASSLMGGTGELFF | TRBV5-4 | . | TRBJ2-2 | .
TGTGCCAGCAGCTCGGATACTAGCGGGGAGACCGGGGAGCTGTTTTTT | CASSSDTSGETGELFF | TRBV5-4 | . | TRBJ2-2 | TRBD2
TGTGCCAGCAGTTCTACCTCGATAGCGGGAGGACTCCAACACAATGAGCAGTTCTTC | CASSSTSIAGGLQHNEQFF | TRBV27 | . | TRBJ2-1 | TRBD2
TGTGCCAGCAGCATACCCCGGACAGAATACCAAGATACGCAGTATTTT | CASSIPRTEYQDTQYF | TRBV7-9 | once | TRBJ2-3 | .
TGCGCCAGCAGCTTGGGGAACCCGGGACAGGGGGCGCAGGGCTATGGCTACACCTTC | CASSLGNPGQGAQGYGYTF | TRBV5-1 | . | TRBJ1-2 | TRBD1
TGTGCCAGCAGCCAAGTGGTCCTAGCGGGAGGTCACGGGGAGCTGTTTTTT | CASSQVVLAGGHGELFF | TRBV3-1/TRBV3-2 | . | TRBJ2-2 | TRBD2
TGTGCCAGCAGCTTGGACTGGGGGCGGACCAACACCGGGGAGCTGTTTTTT | CASSLDWGRTNTGELFF | TRBV5-6 | . | TRBJ2-2 | .
TGTGCCAGCAGTCCCCTCCCGGACTACGAGCAGTACTTC | CASSPLPDYEQYF | TRBV5-5 | few | TRBJ2-7 | .
TGTGCCAGCTCAAAAGGGAATAGCGGCTACACCTTC | CASSKGNSGYTF | TRBV5-5 | . | TRBJ1-2 | .
TGTGCCAGCAGCGTGGCAGGGAATAGTGCAACTAATGAAAAACTGTTTTTT | CASSVAGNSATNEKLFF | TRBV9 | . | TRBJ1-4 | .
TGTGCCAGCAGTTTTGGGGCGTTGAGAGCTTTCTTT | CASSFGALRAFF | TRBV28 | . | TRBJ1-1 | .
TGTGCCAGCAGCTTAGGAGACAGACACTATGGCTACACCTTC | CASSLGDRHYGYTF | TRBV13 | . | TRBJ1-2 | .
TGTGCCAGCTCACCGGGCGGGACATCTGGAAACACCATATATTTT | CASSPGGTSGNTIYF | TRBV18 | . | TRBJ1-3 | .
TGTGCCAGCAGCGTAACGGCGGGGGCCTCAGACAATGAGCAGTTCTTC | CASSVTAGASDNEQFF | TRBV9 | . | TRBJ2-1 | .
TGTGCCAGCAGTTCCCCGGGACTAGCGGGAGTTGGAGATACGCAGTATTTT | CASSSPGLAGVGDTQYF | TRBV27 | . | TRBJ2-3 | TRBD2
TGCGCCAGCAGCCAGGGACTAGCGGGTCTGACAGATACGCAGTATTTT | CASSQGLAGLTDTQYF | TRBV5-1 | . | TRBJ2-3 | TRBD2
TGTGCCAGCCACACAGGGAAGGTTAATTACGAGCAGTACTTC | CASHTGKVNYEQYF | TRBV28 | . | TRBJ2-7 | .
TGTGCCAGCAGTTTGGGTCCCCAAGAGACCCAGTACTTC | CASSLGPQETQYF | TRBV28 | . | TRBJ2-5 | .
TGTGCCACCAGTGATCGACTAGCCGACTCCTACAATGAGCAGTTCTTC | CATSDRLADSYNEQFF | TRBV24-1 | . | TRBJ2-1 | TRBD2
TGTGCCTGGGGACTAGCGGGAGTTCTAACGCGGGAGCAGTACTTC | CAWGLAGVLTREQYF | TRBV30 | . | TRBJ2-7 | TRBD2
TGTGCCAGCAGCTCCTACTCGAGCTCCTACAATGAGCAGTTCTTC | CASSSYSSSYNEQFF | TRBV5-5 | . | TRBJ2-1 | .
TGCGCCAGCAGCGTGACAGCAACTAATGAAAAACTGTTTTTT | CASSVTATNEKLFF | TRBV5-1 | . | TRBJ1-4 | .
TGTGCCAGCGGACGGATTGAAGCTTTCTTT | CASGRIEAFF | TRBV19 | . | TRBJ1-1 | .
TGTGCCAGCACGCGGGGGGACGGGAGACAGCCCCAGCATTTT | CASTRGDGRQPQHF | TRBV28 | . | TRBJ1-5 | .
TGTGCCAGCAGCTTAGGGTCAGGGGTTTCGGTCGGCTACACCTTC | CASSLGSGVSVGYTF | TRBV7-8 | . | TRBJ1-2 | .
TGTGCCAGCTCACCAGAACCGGGACAGGGGTTCGGGGAGCTGTTTTTT | CASSPEPGQGFGELFF | TRBV18 | few | TRBJ2-2 | TRBD1
TGCAGCGCTCAGTCCGGGACAGGGGGTGGCTACACCTTC | CSAQSGTGGGYTF | TRBV29-1 | . | TRBJ1-2 | TRBD1
TGTGCCAGCAGCCCCGCCGCAGACAGGGCCAGACAGCCCCAGCATTTT | CASSPAADRARQPQHF | TRBV7-9 | . | TRBJ1-5 | TRBD1
TGCAGCCAGGGGGACAGCCCGTTCCAAGAGACCCAGTACTTC | CSQGDSPFQETQYF | TRBV29-1 | . | TRBJ2-5 | TRBD1
TGCGCCAGCAGCCAAGAGGGCAGGGACAGGTCCTATAATTCACCCCTCCACTTT | CASSQEGRDRSYNSPLHF | TRBV4-1 | . | TRBJ1-6 | TRBD1
TGTGCCAGCAGGCCACGGACTAGCCCGAGCTCCTACAATGAGCAGTTCTTC | CASRPRTSPSSYNEQFF | TRBV27 | . | TRBJ2-1 | TRBD2
TGCGCCAGCACCCTGGACAGGGGAGTCACCGGGGAGCTGTTTTTT | CASTLDRGVTGELFF | TRBV5-1 | . | TRBJ2-2 | TRBD1
TGTGCCAGTAGTATAGGGACAGCGAAAGCTGACAATGAGCAGTTCTTC | CASSIGTAKADNEQFF | TRBV19 | . | TRBJ2-1 | .
TGTGCCACCCGCGGTGGGAACACCGGGGAGCTGTTTTTT | CATRGGNTGELFF | TRBV24-1 | . | TRBJ2-2 | .
TGTGCCAGAGGACAGGGGACGACTCCCTATGGCTACACCTTC | CARGQGTTPYGYTF | TRBV2 | few | TRBJ1-2 | TRBD1
TGCGCCAGCAGCCCGACTAGCGGAGCCTCCTACGAGCAGTACTTC | CASSPTSGASYEQYF | TRBV5-1 | . | TRBJ2-7 | TRBD2
TGTGCCAGCAGCTTAGGCTGGAGGGGGGCGTCGAACACTGAAGCTTTCTTT | CASSLGWRGASNTEAFF | TRBV7-8 | . | TRBJ1-1 | .
TGCGCCAGCAGCTTAGGAGTTGAAGCTTTCTTT | CASSLGVEAFF | TRBV5-1 | . | TRBJ1-1 | .
TGTGCCAGCAGCCAGGGACAGGGCTGGGGAGATACGCAGTATTTT | CASSQGQGWGDTQYF | TRBV3-1/TRBV3-2 | . | TRBJ2-3 | TRBD1
TGCGCCAGCAGCTCGGGACTCTCGAACACCGGGGAGCTGTTTTTT | CASSSGLSNTGELFF | TRBV5-1 | . | TRBJ2-2 | .
TGCAGCGTTGAATCCCTGGACAGGGGTGGGACGAACGAGCAGTACTTC | CSVESLDRGGTNEQYF | TRBV29-1 | . | TRBJ2-7 | TRBD1
TGCAGCGTTGAAGATCGAGCAGCTTATGGCTACACCTTC | CSVEDRAAYGYTF | TRBV29-1 | . | TRBJ1-2 | .
TGTGCCAGCAGAACTAGCGCAGATACGCAGTATTTT | CASRTSADTQYF | TRBV28 | once | TRBJ2-3 | TRBD2
TGCGCCAGCAGCAAGGGAGGGACTAGCGGGAGTCCCTACGAGCAGTACTTC | CASSKGGTSGSPYEQYF | TRBV5-1 | few | TRBJ2-7 | TRBD2
TGTGCCAGCAGCTTAATCGGCGGAGGGTACAATGAGCAGTTCTTC | CASSLIGGGYNEQFF | TRBV7-8 | . | TRBJ2-1 | .